One T cell receptor beta chain is described in this entry. Looked up from germline, CDR1 is SGHVS and CDR2 is FNYEAQ. CDR3 size: 15 residues. Trimming shortened V by 0 bases and J by 8 bases, and 16 bases separated the two germline ends. These data come from a study of cytomegalovirus exposure and HLA in healthy donors. The study ran its PCR with 60 Vbeta and 13 Jbeta primers. TCRdb keeps only in-frame clones here, not all; method: immunoSEQ multiplex PCR. This table has 200,000 to 300,000 clones, 84% appearing once. The sequence derives from a woman between 40 and 50 years old in good health and CMV-seropositive. Specimen: PBMCs. The chain links TRBV7-6 to TRBJ1-2; no firm D call. CDR3 DNA: TGTGCCAGCAGCTTAGCGAGTGGAGGTATCGACGGCTACACCTTC. It encodes CASSLASGGIDGYTF.